The 22 T cell receptor beta chains presented below share a single source sample, sequenced in a study of blood T cell repertoires in COVID-19. Produced via immunoSEQ multiplex PCR; TCRdb's table is partial and in-frame only. Of 120,000 to 150,000 clones detected, just under 85% appear once; the ten largest clones hold 2.5% to 3%. Material for sequencing was peripheral blood. All receptors come from a woman in her thirties or forties with active or convalescent COVID-19.

The chain recombines TRBV28 with TRBJ1-3, with D tentatively TRBD1 (6 bases). The germline V and J ends were trimmed by 6 bases and 3 bases, with 12 bases remaining between them. This CDR3 region has 14 residues. The germline V gene encodes CDR1 MDHEN and CDR2 SYDVKM. The CDR3 nucleotides read TGTGCCAGCAGCCTGACAGGAGGTGGAAACACCATATATTTT. It is translated as CASSLTGGGNTIYF.

This sequence joins TRBV27 and TRBJ2-1, with D perhaps TRBD2 (6 bases). V was clipped by 7 bases and J by 7 bases, with 29 bases between them. Germline-derived CDR1 and CDR2 are MNHEY and SMNVEV (reference sequence). This CDR3 contains 18 residues. The CDR3 nucleotides are TGTGCCAGCACCTTTAGGAGCGGGTGGGGGTTAGGGGAGAATGAGCAGTTCTTC. This sequence encodes CASTFRSGWGLGENEQFF.

This clone occurred a few times. V is TRBV5-4 and J is TRBJ1-5; D not certain. The CDR3 spans 13 residues. The V end was cut by 3 bases, the J end by 5 bases, with 9 bases between. Germline loops: CDR1 SGHNT, CDR2 YYREEE (reference sequence). The CDR3 reads CASSSGIYQPQHF. The CDR3 DNA reads TGTGCCAGCAGCTCCGGGATATATCAGCCCCAGCATTTT. The variable domain in full, completed from reference TRBV5-4 and TRBJ1-5, reads ETGVTQSPTHLIKTRGQQVTLRCSSQSGHNTVSWYQQALGQGPQFIFQYYREEENGRGNFPPRFSGLQFPNYSSELNVNALELDDSALYLCASSSGIYQPQHFGDGTRLSIL.

The chain links TRBV19 to TRBJ1-1; D remains ambiguous. The germline gives CDR1 LNHDA, CDR2 SQIVND (reference sequence). The V gene lost 4 bases and the J gene lost 5 bases, with 11 bases spanning the gap. The length of the CDR3 is 13 residues. CDR3 region: CASSTGSITEAFF. CDR3 nucleotides: TGTGCCAGTAGTACCGGGAGTATTACTGAAGCTTTCTTT.

This chain connects TRBV3-1 (or the pseudogene TRBV3-2) to TRBJ2-5, with D maybe TRBD2 (6 bases). Germline-derived CDR1 and CDR2 are LGHDT and YNNKEL (reference sequence). Trimming took off 1 base at V and 6 bases at J, with 21 bases between the two ends. The CDR3 has 17 amino acids. The CDR3 nucleotides are TGTGCCAGCAGCCAAGGTATTGGCGGGAAAGGGGAAAAGACCCAGTACTTC. As protein: CASSQGIGGKGEKTQYF.

The V and J genes are TRBV5-8 and TRBJ2-5; 7 bases line up with TRBD2. The ends lost 0 bases at V and 2 bases at J; junction bases unmatched: 4. Germline values: CDR1 SGHTS, CDR2 YDEGEE. The CDR3 consists of 15 residues. CDR3 region: CASSLGLAVQETQYF. The CDR3 DNA reads TGTGCCAGCAGCTTGGGGCTAGCGGTACAAGAGACCCAGTACTTC.

The count of this clone is one. The chain combines TRBV7-2 with TRBJ2-3, with 9 bases fitting TRBD2. The V gene end was trimmed by 5 bases and the J gene end by 9 bases; junction bases not matched to a gene: 18. The CDR3 extends over 17 amino acids. Looked up from germline, CDR1 is SGHTA and CDR2 is FQGNSA. CDR3 loop: CASSPSRGGRGGQTQYF. In nucleotides, the CDR3 is TGTGCCAGCAGCCCCTCCCGAGGTGGGCGGGGGGGGCAGACGCAGTATTTT.

The chain couples TRBV7-9 to TRBJ1-6; TRBD1 is a possible D gene (5 bases). V was cut by 1 base and J by 5 bases, with 9 bases left in between. Germline values: CDR1 SEHNR, CDR2 FQNEAQ (reference sequence). The CDR3 loop spans 15 amino acids. CDR3 protein: CASSLEGTHNSPLHF. CDR3 DNA: TGTGCCAGCAGCTTAGAGGGGACTCATAATTCACCCCTCCACTTT.

This sequence joins TRBV5-1 and TRBJ2-3; D ambiguous. The CDR3 consists of 16 residues. V lost 0 bases, J lost 1 base, and 12 bases lay in between. The germline gives CDR1 SGHRS, CDR2 YFSETQ. CDR3 protein: CASSLGNSPGTDTQYF. CDR3 bases: TGCGCCAGCAGCTTGGGTAACTCCCCCGGCACAGATACGCAGTATTTT. Together with reference TRBV5-1 and TRBJ2-3, the CDR3 gives the full variable domain: KAGVTQTPRYLIKTRGQQVTLSCSPISGHRSVSWYQQTPGQGLQFLFEYFSETQRNKGNFPGRFSGRQFSNSRSEMNVSTLELGDSALYLCASSLGNSPGTDTQYFGPGTRLTVL.

As DNA, the CDR3 is TGTGCCAGCAAGGACAGGGAAAATTCACCCCTCCACTTT. Its protein is CASKDRENSPLHF. V is TRBV6-4 and J is TRBJ1-6; 8 nucleotides line up with TRBD1. V shed 7 bases, J shed 7 bases, and the junction held 3 bases outside the gene matches. Germline V gives CDR1 MRHNA, CDR2 SNTAGT. This CDR3 is built from 13 residues.

This clone was picked up one time. The CDR3 spells CASSQVGFSPLHF. Written as DNA, the CDR3 is TGCGCCAGCAGCCAAGTCGGGTTTTCACCCCTCCACTTT. The rearrangement uses TRBV4-3 and TRBJ1-6; D ambiguous. Germline V CDR1 and CDR2: LGHNA, YSLEER. V dropped 1 base and J dropped 9 bases, with 7 bases sitting between them. There are 13 residues in the CDR3.

The CDR3 nucleotides read TGTGCCAGCAGCTTGACAGGGGCCTACAATGAGCAGTTCTTC. Its protein product is CASSLTGAYNEQFF. This chain connects TRBV28 to TRBJ2-1, with TRBD1 matching over 8 bases. Per germline, CDR1 MDHEN and CDR2 SYDVKM. The CDR3 is 14 residues long. Trimming at V came to 6 bases and at J to 2 bases, leaving 3 bases not matched to a gene.

This chain's CDR3 is CASSIEGRGSNQPQHF. The CDR3 DNA reads as TGTGCCAGTAGTATAGAAGGCAGGGGTAGCAATCAGCCCCAGCATTTT. The chain links TRBV19 to TRBJ1-5; the D gene is possibly TRBD1 (6 bases). The ends were cut back, 0 bases at V and 0 bases at J, with 9 bases in the middle. CDR1 is LNHDA, CDR2 SQIVND, per germline (reference sequence). The CDR3 totals 16 residues.

The genes are TRBV30 and TRBJ2-6; TRBD1 might be the D (5 bases). Germline CDR1 and CDR2: GTSNPN and SVGIG (reference sequence). V was clipped by 1 base and J by 1 base, with 23 bases between them. This CDR3 is 20 amino acids long. CDR3 protein: CAWSAQLLIGRVSGANVLTF. The CDR3 DNA reads as TGTGCCTGGAGTGCTCAACTTCTAATCGGCAGGGTATCTGGGGCCAACGTCCTGACTTTC.

The genes are TRBV28 and TRBJ1-1; D is uncertain. CDR1 and CDR2 (germline): MDHEN, SYDVKM. The CDR3 covers 12 residues. Trimming shortened V by 10 bases and J by 4 bases, and 13 bases separated the two germline ends. The CDR3 region has the DNA TGTGCCACTATTGGTCTTGTCACTGAAGCTTTCTTT. The encoded protein is CATIGLVTEAFF.

V usage is TRBV19 and J usage is TRBJ1-5; TRBD1 matches at 8 bases. Germline V gene lookup returns CDR1 LNHDA and CDR2 SQIVND (reference sequence). Trimming removed 7 bases from V and 4 bases from J; junction bases left unmatched: 15. This CDR3 is built from 17 residues. In DNA form, the CDR3 reads TGTGCCAGTAAGACAATGGACAGGGCAAGGGTTAATCAGCCCCAGCATTTT. It translates to CASKTMDRARVNQPQHF.

The gene calls are TRBV28 and TRBJ2-7; 9 nucleotides line up with TRBD2. Losses at the gene ends were 3 bases for V and 13 bases for J; bases not matched to a gene: 13. Germline CDR1 and CDR2: MDHEN and SYDVKM. The CDR3 covers 14 residues. The DNA for the CDR3 is TGTGCCAGCAGTTTGCGGGGGGGCCAGGCCAAACCTTACTTC. Translated, it gives CASSLRGGQAKPYF.

CDR3 protein: CASSSLPLGGRQVEGYTF. CDR3 nucleotide sequence: TGTGCCAGCAGTTCCCTCCCCCTGGGAGGGAGACAAGTTGAGGGCTACACCTTC. The rearrangement uses TRBV28 and TRBJ1-2; no firm D call. The ends were cut back, 4 bases at V and 8 bases at J, with 29 bases in the middle. Germline assignment: CDR1 MDHEN and CDR2 SYDVKM. CDR3 length: 18 residues.

This rearrangement joins TRBV27 to TRBJ1-6; 9 nucleotides match TRBD1. J gave up 11 bases and V 5 bases, and 10 bases lay outside the gene matches. The CDR3 loop spans 15 amino acids. The germline gives CDR1 MNHEY, CDR2 SMNVEV (reference sequence). In DNA, the CDR3 is TGTGCCAGCAGTCGAGAACAGGGGGCGCAGGCACCCCTCCACTTT. Protein product: CASSREQGAQAPLHF.

The V gene is TRBV5-3, the J gene TRBJ1-4; D gene ambiguous. TRBV5-3 is an ORF, and what it does is uncertain. V dropped 1 base and J dropped 0 bases, with 16 bases sitting between them. The CDR3 covers 18 residues. The CDR3, as DNA: TGTGCCAGAAGCTTGTATTCTAGCACAGCAGCAACTAATGAAAAACTGTTTTTT. Translating gives CARSLYSSTAATNEKLFF.

V gene TRBV5-1 combines with J gene TRBJ2-1; 9 bases match TRBD2. CDR3 length: 15 residues. J lost 8 bases, V lost 1 base, and 7 bases had no gene match. CDR1 and CDR2 from the germline V gene are SGHRS and YFSETQ. CDR3: CASSLTSGFNHEQFF. In DNA, the CDR3 is TGCGCCAGCAGCTTGACTAGCGGGTTTAACCATGAGCAGTTCTTC.

The rearrangement links TRBV6-4 to TRBJ2-1; D perhaps matches TRBD2 (6 bases). Germline V CDR1 and CDR2: MRHNA, SNTAGT. The CDR3 runs 11 residues. Between the trimmed V and J ends, which lost 8 bases and 12 bases, there was a span of 14 bases. The CDR3 spells CASLGGGRQFF. DNA of the CDR3: TGTGCCAGCCTGGGGGGAGGTAGGCAGTTCTTC.